Detailed here is one TCR beta chain. In the original analysis: By means of reference gene primer amplification, nucleated cell counts were estimated. TCRdb's copy holds only in-frame clones and misses some; the assay was immunoSEQ multiplex PCR. That table supplies the V and J calls and clone size; D and trimming were determined from the DNA. The repertoire holds more than 110,000 clones, with roughly four fifths as singletons. This sample was included in a study of blood T cell repertoires in COVID-19. Germline lookup yields CDR1 MNHNY and CDR2 SVGAGI (reference sequence). The V gene lost 4 bases and the J gene lost 5 bases, with 9 bases spanning the gap. This CDR3 has 13 amino acids.

The sample taken for sequencing was peripheral blood. The chain carries TRBV6-6 and TRBJ1-5; D is unresolved. The source is a human donor in a cohort sampled during active COVID-19. CDR3 region: CASSSLGDQPQHF. CDR3 nucleotide sequence: TGTGCCAGCAGTTCCCTAGGAGATCAGCCCCAGCATTTT.